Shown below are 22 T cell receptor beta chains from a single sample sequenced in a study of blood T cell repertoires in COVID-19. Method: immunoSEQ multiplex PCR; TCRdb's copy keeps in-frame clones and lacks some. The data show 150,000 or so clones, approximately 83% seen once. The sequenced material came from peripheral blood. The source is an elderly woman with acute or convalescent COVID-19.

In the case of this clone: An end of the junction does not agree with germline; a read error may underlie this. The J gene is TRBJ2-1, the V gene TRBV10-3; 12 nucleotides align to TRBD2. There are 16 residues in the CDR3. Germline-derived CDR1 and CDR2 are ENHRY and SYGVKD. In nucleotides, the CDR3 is TGTGCCATCTGGTCGGCTAGCGGGGGGGATTACAATAAGCAGTTCTTC. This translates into CAIWSASGGDYNKQFF.

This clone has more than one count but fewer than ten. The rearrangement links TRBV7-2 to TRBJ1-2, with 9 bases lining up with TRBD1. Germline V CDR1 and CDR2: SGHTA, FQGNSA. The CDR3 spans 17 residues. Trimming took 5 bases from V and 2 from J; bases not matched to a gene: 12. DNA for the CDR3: TGTGCCAGCAGCCCCCGTCCCGGGACAGGGCCAAACTATGGCTACACCTTC. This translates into CASSPRPGTGPNYGYTF.

CDR3 sequence: CASTGHPPNYGYTF. The CDR3 nucleotides are TGTGCCAGTACCGGACACCCCCCTAACTATGGCTACACCTTC. This chain uses TRBV19 with TRBJ1-2, with a weak D call TRBD1 (5 bases). Per germline, CDR1 LNHDA and CDR2 SQIVND (reference sequence). V shed 7 bases and J shed 0 bases, with 12 bases lying between them. This CDR3 comprises 14 residues.

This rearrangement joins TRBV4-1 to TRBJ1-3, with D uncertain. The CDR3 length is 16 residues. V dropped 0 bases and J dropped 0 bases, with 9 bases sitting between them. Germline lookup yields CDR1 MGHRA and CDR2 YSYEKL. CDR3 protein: CASSQERTYSGNTIYF. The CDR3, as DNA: TGCGCCAGCAGCCAAGAGAGAACCTACTCTGGAAACACCATATATTTT.

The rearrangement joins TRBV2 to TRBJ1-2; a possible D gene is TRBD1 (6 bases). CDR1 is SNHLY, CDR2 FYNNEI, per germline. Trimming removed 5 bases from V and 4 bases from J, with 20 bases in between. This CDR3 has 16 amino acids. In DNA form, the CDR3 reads TGTGCCAGCAGTAAAAAAACGACAGGCCTCGTCTATGGCTACACCTTC. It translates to CASSKKTTGLVYGYTF.

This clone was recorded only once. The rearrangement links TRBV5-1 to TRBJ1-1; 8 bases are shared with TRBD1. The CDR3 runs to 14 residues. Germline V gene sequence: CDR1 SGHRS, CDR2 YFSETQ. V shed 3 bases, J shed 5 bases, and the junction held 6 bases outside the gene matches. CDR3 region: CASSSGGGGTEAFF. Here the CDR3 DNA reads TGCGCCAGCAGCTCAGGGGGCGGTGGAACTGAAGCTTTCTTT.

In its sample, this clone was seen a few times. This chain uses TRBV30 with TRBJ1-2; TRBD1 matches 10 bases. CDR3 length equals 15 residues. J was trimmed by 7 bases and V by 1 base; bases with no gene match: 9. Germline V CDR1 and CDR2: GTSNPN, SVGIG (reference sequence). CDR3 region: CAWSGSETGGLGYTF. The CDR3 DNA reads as TGTGCCTGGAGTGGGTCCGAGACAGGGGGCCTTGGCTACACCTTC. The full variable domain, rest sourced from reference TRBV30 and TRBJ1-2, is SQTIHQWPATLVQPVGSPLSLECTVEGTSNPNLYWYRQAAGRGLQLLFYSVGIGQISSEVPQNLSASRPQDRQFILSSKKLLLSDSGFYLCAWSGSETGGLGYTFGSGTRLTVV.

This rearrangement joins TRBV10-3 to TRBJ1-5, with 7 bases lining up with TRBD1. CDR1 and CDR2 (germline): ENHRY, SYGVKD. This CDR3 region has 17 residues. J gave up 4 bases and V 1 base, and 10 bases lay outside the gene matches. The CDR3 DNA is TGTGCCATCAGTGAGTACGGGGCCGGGACAGAAAATCAGCCCCAGCATTTT. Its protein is CAISEYGAGTENQPQHF.

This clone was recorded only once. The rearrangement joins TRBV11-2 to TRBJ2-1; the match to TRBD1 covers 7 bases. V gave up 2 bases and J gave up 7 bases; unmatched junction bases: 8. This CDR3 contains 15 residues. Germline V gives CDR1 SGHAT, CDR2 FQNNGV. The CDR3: CASSLTGTERNEQFF. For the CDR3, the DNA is TGTGCCAGCAGCTTAACCGGGACAGAGCGTAATGAGCAGTTCTTC.

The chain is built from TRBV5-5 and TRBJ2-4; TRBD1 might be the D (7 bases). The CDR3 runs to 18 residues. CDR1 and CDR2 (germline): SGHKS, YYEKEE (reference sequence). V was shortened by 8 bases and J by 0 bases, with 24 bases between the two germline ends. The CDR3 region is CASTGDGYRGLAKNIQYF. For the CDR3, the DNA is TGTGCCAGTACAGGGGATGGGTATAGGGGACTAGCCAAAAACATTCAGTACTTC.

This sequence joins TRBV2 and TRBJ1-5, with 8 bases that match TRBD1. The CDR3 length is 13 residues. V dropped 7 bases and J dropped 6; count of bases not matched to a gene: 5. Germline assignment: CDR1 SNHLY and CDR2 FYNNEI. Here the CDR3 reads CASTGQGGQPQHF. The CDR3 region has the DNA TGTGCCAGCACAGGACAGGGCGGTCAGCCCCAGCATTTT.

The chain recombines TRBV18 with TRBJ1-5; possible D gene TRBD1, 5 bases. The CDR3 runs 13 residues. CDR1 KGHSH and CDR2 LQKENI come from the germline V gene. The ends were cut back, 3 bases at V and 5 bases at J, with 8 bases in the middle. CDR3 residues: CASSPFRDQPQHF. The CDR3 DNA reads TGTGCCAGCTCACCGTTCAGGGATCAGCCCCAGCATTTT.

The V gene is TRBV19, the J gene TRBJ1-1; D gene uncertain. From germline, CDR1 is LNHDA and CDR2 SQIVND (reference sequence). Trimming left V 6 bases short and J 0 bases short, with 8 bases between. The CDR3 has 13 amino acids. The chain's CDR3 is CASRATVNTEAFF. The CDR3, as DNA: TGTGCCAGTAGAGCCACAGTGAACACTGAAGCTTTCTTT.

CDR3 region: CASSVLGAGSLLQETQYF. CDR3 bases: TGTGCCAGCAGCGTACTGGGAGCGGGCAGTCTCCTCCAAGAGACCCAGTACTTC. V usage is TRBV9 and J usage is TRBJ2-5; tentatively, D is TRBD2 (6 bases). The CDR3 contains 18 residues. Between the trimmed V and J ends, which lost 1 base and 1 base, there was a span of 20 bases. Germline CDR1 SGDLS, CDR2 YYNGEE.

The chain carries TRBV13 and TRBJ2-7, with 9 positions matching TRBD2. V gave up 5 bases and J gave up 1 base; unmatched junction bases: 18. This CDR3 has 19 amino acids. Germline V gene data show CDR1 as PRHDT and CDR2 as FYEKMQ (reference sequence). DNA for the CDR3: TGTGCCAGCAGCCCCCGGGGGGTAGCGGGGGAGTTAAGATCCTACGAGCAGTACTTC. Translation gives CASSPRGVAGELRSYEQYF.

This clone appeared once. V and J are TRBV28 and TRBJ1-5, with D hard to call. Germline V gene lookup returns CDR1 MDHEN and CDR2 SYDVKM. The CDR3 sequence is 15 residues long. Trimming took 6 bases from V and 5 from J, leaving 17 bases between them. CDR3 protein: CASRTATGGYQPQHF. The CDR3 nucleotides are TGTGCCAGCAGGACGGCAACCGGAGGGTATCAGCCCCAGCATTTT.

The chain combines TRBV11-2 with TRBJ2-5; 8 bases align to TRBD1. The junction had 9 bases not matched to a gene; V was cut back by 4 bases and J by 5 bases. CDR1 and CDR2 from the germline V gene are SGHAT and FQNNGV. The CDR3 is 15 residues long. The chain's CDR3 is CASSSDRGTGETQYF. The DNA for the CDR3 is TGTGCCAGCAGCTCCGACAGGGGCACTGGGGAGACCCAGTACTTC.

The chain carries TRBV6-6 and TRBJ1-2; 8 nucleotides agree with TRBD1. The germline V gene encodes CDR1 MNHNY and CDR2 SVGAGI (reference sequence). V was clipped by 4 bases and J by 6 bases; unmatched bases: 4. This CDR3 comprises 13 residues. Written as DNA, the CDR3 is TGTGCCAGCAGTTTGGGACAGGAGAATGGCTACACCTTC. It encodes CASSLGQENGYTF.

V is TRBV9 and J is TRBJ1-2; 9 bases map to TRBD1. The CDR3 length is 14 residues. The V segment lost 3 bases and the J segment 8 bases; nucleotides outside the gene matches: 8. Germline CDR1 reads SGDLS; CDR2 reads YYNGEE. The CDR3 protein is CASSALQGAGGYTF. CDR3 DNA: TGTGCCAGCAGCGCCTTACAGGGGGCAGGCGGCTACACCTTC.

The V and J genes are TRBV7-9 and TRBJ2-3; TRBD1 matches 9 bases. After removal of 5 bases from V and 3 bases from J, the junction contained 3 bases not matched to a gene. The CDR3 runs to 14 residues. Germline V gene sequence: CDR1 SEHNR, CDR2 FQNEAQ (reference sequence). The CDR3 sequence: CASSPDRGTDTQYF. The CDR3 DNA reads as TGTGCCAGCAGCCCGGACAGGGGAACAGATACGCAGTATTTT.

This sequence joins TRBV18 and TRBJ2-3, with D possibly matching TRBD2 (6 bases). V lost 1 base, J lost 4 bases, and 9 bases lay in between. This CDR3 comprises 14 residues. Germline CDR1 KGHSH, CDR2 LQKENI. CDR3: CASSPRRGADTQYF. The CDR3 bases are TGTGCCAGCTCACCACGGCGGGGAGCAGATACGCAGTATTTT.

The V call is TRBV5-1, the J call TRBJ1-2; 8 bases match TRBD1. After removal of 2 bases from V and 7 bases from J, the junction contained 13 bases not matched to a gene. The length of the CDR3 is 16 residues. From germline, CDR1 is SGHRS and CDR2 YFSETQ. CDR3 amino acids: CASSFADREVLGGYTF. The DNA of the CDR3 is TGCGCCAGCAGCTTTGCGGACAGGGAAGTTTTGGGTGGCTACACCTTC.